The 22 T cell receptor beta chains in this list originate from one sample, sequenced in a study of T cells after yellow fever vaccination. Using its own MiXCR run on the 5' RACE reads, TCRdb lists one record per CDR3 protein. The sample includes 350,000 to 450,000 distinct CDR3 sequences, 6.2% of them seen just once. The starting material was PBMCs, obtained 5 days after the yellow fever booster vaccination. The receptors were sampled from a man between 25 and 39 years old who received the YFV17D yellow fever vaccine.

J is TRBJ1-2 and V is TRBV6-5; 7 bases align to TRBD1. J gave up 4 bases and V 1 base, and 6 bases lay outside the gene matches. The germline CDR1 and CDR2 sequences are MNHEY and SVGAGI. This CDR3 spans 15 amino acids. CDR3 sequence: CASSYYQQGPYGYTF. The CDR3 region has the DNA TGTGCCAGCAGTTACTATCAACAGGGGCCCTATGGCTACACCTTC.

V is TRBV5-1 and J is TRBJ2-1; 9 nucleotides match TRBD2. V gave up 0 bases and J gave up 2 bases; unmatched junction bases: 9. Germline V gene lookup returns CDR1 SGHRS and CDR2 YFSETQ. The CDR3 runs to 18 residues. CDR3 residues: CASSLVSSGMDPYNEQFF. For the CDR3, the DNA is TGCGCCAGCAGCTTGGTGTCTAGCGGGATGGACCCCTACAATGAGCAGTTCTTC.

V gene TRBV6-2 or TRBV6-3 combines with J gene TRBJ2-3; D is perhaps TRBD2 (6 bases). V lost 4 bases to trimming and J lost 3 bases, with 17 bases between them. The germline V gene has CDR1 MNHEY and CDR2 SVGEGT. This CDR3 has 16 residues. CDR3 sequence: CASSSPGDGGTDTQYF. CDR3 DNA sequence: TGTGCCAGCAGTTCGCCGGGGGATGGTGGAACAGATACGCAGTATTTT.

This clonotype was counted ten times or more. The V call is TRBV4-3, the J call TRBJ2-7; 10 nucleotides match TRBD2. Germline assignment: CDR1 LGHNA and CDR2 YSLEER. The CDR3 runs 16 residues. J lost 3 bases, V lost 0 bases, and 5 bases had no gene match. As DNA, the CDR3 is TGCGCCAGCAGCCAAGATAGCGCTAGCGGGAGCTACGAGCAGTACTTC. It translates to CASSQDSASGSYEQYF.

The chain couples TRBV7-8 to TRBJ1-6; D is unresolved. The germline V gene has CDR1 SGHVS and CDR2 FQNEAQ. The CDR3 consists of 19 residues. Trimming shortened V by 0 bases and J by 8 bases, and 23 bases separated the two germline ends. The CDR3 nucleotides read TGTGCCAGCAGCTTAGCGTCTGGTGGACGACGGATTTATGATTCACCCCTCCACTTT. Its protein is CASSLASGGRRIYDSPLHF.

In this sample, this clonotype turned up a few times. The chain uses TRBV7-2 and TRBJ1-5, with 8 bases identical to TRBD1. Germline V gene lookup returns CDR1 SGHTA and CDR2 FQGNSA. The ends lost 0 bases at V and 4 bases at J; junction bases unmatched: 8. The CDR3 loop spans 17 amino acids. The CDR3 DNA is TGTGCCAGCAGCTTAGCGCTGACAGGGGAGTATAATCAGCCCCAGCATTTT. Protein product: CASSLALTGEYNQPQHF.

This clonotype was seen ten or more times. The chain recombines TRBV5-1 with TRBJ2-3; tentatively, D is TRBD2 (6 bases). This CDR3 region has 14 residues. V lost 2 bases and J lost 1, with 8 bases in between. Germline V gene sequence: CDR1 SGHRS, CDR2 YFSETQ. This chain's CDR3 is CASSFVAGTDTQYF. CDR3 nucleotide sequence: TGCGCCAGCAGCTTCGTAGCGGGCACAGATACGCAGTATTTT. Looking up the rest from reference TRBV5-1 and TRBJ2-3 gives the full variable domain: KAGVTQTPRYLIKTRGQQVTLSCSPISGHRSVSWYQQTPGQGLQFLFEYFSETQRNKGNFPGRFSGRQFSNSRSEMNVSTLELGDSALYLCASSFVAGTDTQYFGPGTRLTVL.

J is TRBJ2-7 and V is TRBV5-1; D not resolved. The germline V and J ends were trimmed by 7 bases and 3 bases, with 17 bases remaining between them. There are 14 residues in the CDR3. Per germline, CDR1 SGHRS and CDR2 YFSETQ. The CDR3 reads CASGREVGHYEQYF. CDR3 coding DNA: TGCGCCAGCGGAAGAGAGGTCGGGCACTACGAGCAGTACTTC.

This clonotype has a count of ten or more. The chain couples TRBV12-3 or TRBV12-4 to TRBJ1-1; D ambiguous. V was shortened by 5 bases and J by 0 bases, with 7 bases between the two germline ends. CDR3 length: 13 amino acids. Here the CDR3 DNA reads TGTGCCAGCAGTCACACCCTGAACACTGAAGCTTTCTTT. Translated: CASSHTLNTEAFF.

For this clonotype: A read error may explain this, as a much larger clone is one base away. The V call is TRBV10-3, the J call TRBJ2-2, with 12 bases fitting TRBD2. V was clipped by 11 bases and J by 4 bases; unmatched bases: 14. Per the germline V gene, CDR1 is ENHRY and CDR2 is SYGVKD. The CDR3 runs 17 residues. The DNA of the CDR3 is TGTGCCTCTCAGAAGCGGACTAGCGGGAACCGCACCGGGGAGCTGTTTTTT. Amino acid sequence: CASQKRTSGNRTGELFF.

The J gene is TRBJ2-7, the V gene TRBV5-6; 11 bases agree with TRBD2. The CDR3 totals 17 residues. The V gene end was trimmed by 3 bases and the J gene end by 1 base; junction bases not matched to a gene: 9. Germline loops: CDR1 SGHDT, CDR2 YYEEEE. The CDR3, as DNA: TGTGCCAGCAGCTCGCCCACCGGGACTAGCGGTTCCTACGAGCAGTACTTC. Its protein is CASSSPTGTSGSYEQYF.

This clonotype was seen a handful of times. The V gene is TRBV6-5, the J gene TRBJ2-7; D possibly corresponds to TRBD1 (7 bases). The CDR3 runs 15 residues. Between the trimmed V and J ends, which lost 2 bases and 3 bases, there was a span of 14 bases. Germline V CDR1 and CDR2: MNHEY, SVGAGI. CDR3 protein: CASSYPARGVYEQYF. CDR3 nucleotides: TGTGCCAGCAGTTACCCTGCCAGGGGGGTCTACGAGCAGTACTTC.

This clonotype was recorded a few times. The rearrangement joins TRBV7-9 to TRBJ2-1; 7 positions agree with TRBD2. CDR1 and CDR2 from the germline V gene are SEHNR and FQNEAQ (reference sequence). The CDR3 extends over 16 amino acids. Trimming cost V 6 bases and J 2 bases; bases outside gene matches: 10. This CDR3 is CASRRRGTTAYNEQFF. The CDR3 DNA is TGTGCCAGCAGGCGGCGAGGGACTACGGCCTACAATGAGCAGTTCTTC. Full variable domain (remainder filled in from reference TRBV7-9 and TRBJ2-1): DTGVSQNPRHKITKRGQNVTFRCDPISEHNRLYWYRQTLGQGPEFLTYFQNEAQLEKSRLLSDRFSAERPKGSFSTLEIQRTEQGDSAMYLCASRRRGTTAYNEQFFGPGTRLTVL.

This clonotype was observed at least ten times. The chain combines TRBV12-3 or TRBV12-4 with TRBJ1-1; D is ambiguous. Trimming left V 5 bases short and J 0 bases short, with 13 bases between. The CDR3 is made up of 15 amino acids. CDR3 bases: TGTGCCAGCAGTCCGACCGCTACAATGAACACTGAAGCTTTCTTT. The encoded protein is CASSPTATMNTEAFF.

This clonotype was detected ten times or more. The J gene is TRBJ1-6, the V gene TRBV12-3 or TRBV12-4; the match to TRBD1 covers 8 bases. The CDR3 loop spans 15 amino acids. V lost 5 bases to trimming and J lost 10 bases; unmatched junction nucleotides: 10. CDR3 sequence reads: CASSTGQGWRSPLHF. CDR3 coding DNA: TGTGCCAGCAGTACTGGACAGGGTTGGAGATCACCCCTCCACTTT.

This clonotype has only a few counts. The chain has TRBV7-2 and TRBJ2-7, with TRBD2 matching 8 bases. The CDR3 length is 18 residues. The germline gives CDR1 SGHTA, CDR2 FQGNSA. The V segment lost 2 bases and the J segment 2 bases; nucleotides outside the gene matches: 14. CDR3 DNA sequence: TGTGCCAGCAGCTTAAGTAGGTCGGGCGGGAGGCGTACCTACGAGCAGTACTTC. Protein sequence: CASSLSRSGGRRTYEQYF.

There are many counts of this clonotype. J is TRBJ2-2 and V is TRBV12-3 or TRBV12-4; tentatively, D is TRBD1 or TRBD2 (5 bases each). V shed 10 bases and J shed 4 bases, with 19 bases lying between them. The CDR3 length is 15 residues. The CDR3 DNA reads as TGTGCCACCCGAGGGAAGAGAGGGGTCACCGGGGAGCTGTTTTTT. Translation: CATRGKRGVTGELFF.

This clonotype was counted between two and nine times. The CDR3 region is CASSSTPGLSTDTQYF. The CDR3 nucleotides read TGTGCCAGCAGTTCCACTCCGGGACTAAGCACAGATACGCAGTATTTT. The chain joins TRBV12-3 or TRBV12-4 to TRBJ2-3, with 7 bases that match TRBD2. The CDR3 has 16 amino acids. V shed 4 bases, J shed 0 bases, and the junction held 7 bases outside the gene matches.

The table lists this clonotype with a few counts. The rearrangement links TRBV7-9 to TRBJ2-7; 8 bases are a match to TRBD2. Germline CDR1 reads SEHNR; CDR2 reads FQNEAQ (reference sequence). With V trimmed by 5 bases and J by 5 bases, 8 bases remained unmatched. The length of the CDR3 is 14 residues. CDR3 sequence: CASSRGGAGHEQYF. The DNA for the CDR3 is TGTGCCAGCAGCCGGGGGGGTGCTGGCCACGAGCAGTACTTC.

This clonotype was picked up a small number of times. The chain links TRBV27 to TRBJ1-3; a weak D match, TRBD1 (5 bases). CDR1 is MNHEY, CDR2 SMNVEV, per germline (reference sequence). The CDR3 runs 13 residues. Trimming stripped 7 bases from V and 7 bases from J, with 14 bases between. The CDR3 nucleotides are TGTGCCAGCAAACAATCAGGGAGGAACACCATATATTTT. It yields the protein CASKQSGRNTIYF.

The chain has TRBV6-2 or TRBV6-3 and TRBJ2-4, with 9 bases identical to TRBD1. The CDR3 contains 13 residues. Per the germline V gene, CDR1 is MNHEY and CDR2 is SVGEGT. CDR3 nucleotides: TGTGCAACCAAGCCGGGGACAGGGAACATTCAGTACTTC. Residues: CATKPGTGNIQYF.

This clonotype was recorded many times. This chain connects TRBV20-1 to TRBJ2-7, with D possibly matching TRBD2 (5 bases). Trimming left V 1 base short and J 5 bases short, with 12 bases between. This CDR3 contains 13 residues. In germline, CDR1 is DFQATT, CDR2 SNEGSKA (reference sequence). In nucleotides, the CDR3 is TGCAGTGCTAGAGGTGGACTGCGCGACGAGCAGTACTTC. Translated: CSARGGLRDEQYF.